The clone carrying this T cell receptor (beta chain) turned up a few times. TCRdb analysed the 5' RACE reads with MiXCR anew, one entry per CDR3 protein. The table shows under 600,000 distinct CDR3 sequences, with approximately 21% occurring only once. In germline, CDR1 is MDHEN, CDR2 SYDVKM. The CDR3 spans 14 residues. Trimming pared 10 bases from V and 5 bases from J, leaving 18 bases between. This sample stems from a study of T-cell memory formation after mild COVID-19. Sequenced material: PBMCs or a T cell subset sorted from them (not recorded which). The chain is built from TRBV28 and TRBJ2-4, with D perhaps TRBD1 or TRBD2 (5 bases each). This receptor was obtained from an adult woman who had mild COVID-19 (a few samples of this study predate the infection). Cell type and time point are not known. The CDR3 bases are TGTGCCACCCGCACCCGGGACGAGGAAAACATTCAGTACTTC. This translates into CATRTRDEENIQYF.